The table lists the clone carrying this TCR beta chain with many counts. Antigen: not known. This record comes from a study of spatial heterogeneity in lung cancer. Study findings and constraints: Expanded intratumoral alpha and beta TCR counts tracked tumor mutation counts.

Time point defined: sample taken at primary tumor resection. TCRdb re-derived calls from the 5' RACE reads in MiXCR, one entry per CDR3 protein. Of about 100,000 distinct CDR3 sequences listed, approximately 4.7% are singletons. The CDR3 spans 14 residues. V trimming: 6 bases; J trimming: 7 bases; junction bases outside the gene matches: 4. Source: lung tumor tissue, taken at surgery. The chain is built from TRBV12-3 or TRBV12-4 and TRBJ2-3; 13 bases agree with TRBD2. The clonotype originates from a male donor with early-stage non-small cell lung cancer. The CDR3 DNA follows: TGTGCCAGCAGGAGGACTAGCGGGAGTAATACGCAGTATTTT. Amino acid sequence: CASRRTSGSNTQYF.